The 28 T cell receptor beta chains presented below share a single source sample, sequenced in a study of T cell responses to AZD1222 COVID-19 vaccine. Sequencing used immunoSEQ multiplex PCR; TCRdb keeps in-frame clones, though not all of them. The sample lists some 130,000 clones, 85% to 90% occurring once. The source was peripheral blood, collected on day 0 of AZD1222 vaccination. The receptors were gathered from an adult in good health.

The chain links TRBV5-1 to TRBJ2-6; 8 bases align to TRBD2. This CDR3 contains 17 residues. The J segment lost 4 bases and the V segment lost 2 bases, leaving 8 bases of the junction unmatched. Looked up from germline, CDR1 is SGHRS and CDR2 is YFSETQ. The chain's CDR3 is CASSLGLALGGANVLTF. The CDR3 DNA reads TGCGCCAGCAGCTTAGGACTAGCTTTGGGAGGGGCCAACGTCCTGACTTTC.

V usage is TRBV7-9 and J usage is TRBJ2-7, with D possibly matching TRBD2 (6 bases). The CDR3 runs to 14 residues. Germline V CDR1 and CDR2: SEHNR, FQNEAQ (reference sequence). V dropped 5 bases and J dropped 4 bases, with 15 bases sitting between them. CDR3: CASSHRPGGYEQYF. The CDR3 nucleotides are TGTGCCAGCAGCCATCGCCCCGGGGGTTACGAGCAGTACTTC. Looking up the rest from reference TRBV7-9 and TRBJ2-7 gives the full variable domain: DTGVSQNPRHKITKRGQNVTFRCDPISEHNRLYWYRQTLGQGPEFLTYFQNEAQLEKSRLLSDRFSAERPKGSFSTLEIQRTEQGDSAMYLCASSHRPGGYEQYFGPGTRLTVT.

The V gene is TRBV7-2, the J gene TRBJ2-7; D possibly corresponds to TRBD2 (6 bases). The CDR3 consists of 13 residues. From germline, CDR1 is SGHTA and CDR2 FQGNSA. Trimming shortened V by 0 bases and J by 3 bases, and 6 bases separated the two germline ends. The CDR3 sequence: CASSLAGLYEQYF. Here the CDR3 DNA reads TGTGCCAGCAGCTTAGCGGGACTCTACGAGCAGTACTTC.

This clone appeared a single time. The CDR3 DNA reads TGTGCCAGTGGTACAGGGGGCTGGGAGCAGTTCTTC. Amino acid sequence: CASGTGGWEQFF. The chain recombines TRBV19 with TRBJ2-1; 9 bases map to TRBD1. Germline V lookup: CDR1 LNHDA, CDR2 SQIVND (reference sequence). The CDR3 extends over 12 amino acids. V was clipped by 8 bases and J by 10 bases; unmatched bases: 6.

J is TRBJ1-3 and V is TRBV18; no clear D gene. CDR1 and CDR2 from the germline V gene are KGHSH and LQKENI. V lost 8 bases and J 4 bases, leaving 15 bases between the germline ends. The CDR3 consists of 14 residues. The CDR3 DNA follows: TGTGCCAGCGAAAACGGGTCCAGCGGAAACACCATATATTTT. Translated: CASENGSSGNTIYF.

The chain recombines TRBV13 with TRBJ1-4, with no clear D. The length of the CDR3 is 16 residues. Germline CDR1 and CDR2: PRHDT and FYEKMQ (reference sequence). V lost 0 bases and J lost 7, with 15 bases in between. DNA for the CDR3: TGTGCCAGCAGCTTAGGCAAGTACCCCGCCCCTGAAAAACTGTTTTTT. This encodes CASSLGKYPAPEKLFF.

The chain combines TRBV2 with TRBJ2-2; 10 bases are a match to TRBD1. After removal of 4 bases from V and 6 bases from J, the junction contained 5 bases not matched to a gene. The CDR3 is made up of 15 amino acids. The germline CDR1 and CDR2 sequences are SNHLY and FYNNEI. The CDR3 sequence: CASSVLGQGAGELFF. CDR3 bases: TGTGCCAGCAGTGTACTCGGACAGGGGGCCGGGGAGCTGTTTTTT.

This clone appeared once. The chain uses TRBV27 and TRBJ2-7; 10 bases match TRBD2. This CDR3 has 14 amino acids. J was trimmed by 3 bases and V by 5 bases; bases with no gene match: 4. Germline CDR1 MNHEY, CDR2 SMNVEV (reference sequence). This chain's CDR3 is CASSPGLAFYEQYF. In nucleotides, the CDR3 is TGTGCCAGCAGTCCGGGACTAGCGTTCTACGAGCAGTACTTC.

The chain links TRBV4-2 to TRBJ2-7; D possibly corresponds to TRBD2 (6 bases). The CDR3 is 15 amino acids. V was pared by 0 bases and J by 3 bases, with 12 bases between. Germline V gene data show CDR1 as LGHNA and CDR2 as YNFKEQ. The DNA for the CDR3 is TGTGCCAGCAGCCAAGATCGTGGAGGGGACTACGAGCAGTACTTC. It is translated as CASSQDRGGDYEQYF.

V is TRBV11-2 and J is TRBJ1-4, with D possibly matching TRBD1 (5 bases). Germline CDR1 is SGHAT and CDR2 is FQNNGV. The V gene lost 5 bases and the J gene lost 5 bases, with 27 bases spanning the gap. The CDR3 runs 19 residues. CDR3 nucleotides: TGTGCCAGCAGCCTTTCTTCCCGAGGGTCGGGGACCCGGAATGAAAAACTGTTTTTT. This codes for CASSLSSRGSGTRNEKLFF.

This chain connects TRBV7-9 to TRBJ1-2, with TRBD1 matching 7 bases. CDR3 length: 13 residues. V lost 6 bases, J lost 6 bases, and 7 bases stayed unmatched. Germline V gene lookup returns CDR1 SEHNR and CDR2 FQNEAQ (reference sequence). This CDR3 reads CASRPTGAHGYTF. CDR3 sequence (DNA): TGTGCCAGCAGACCTACAGGGGCGCATGGCTACACCTTC.

With regard to this clone: The junction departs from germline at one end; a sequencing error may be responsible. The rearrangement uses TRBV2 and TRBJ1-2; TRBD1 might be the D (5 bases). The CDR3 consists of 15 residues. Germline V gene lookup returns CDR1 SNHLY and CDR2 FYNNEI. The CDR3 spells CASSVIRGDGAPLAF. In nucleotides, the CDR3 is TGTGCCAGCAGTGTAATAAGGGGTGATGGGGCCCCCCTAGCCTTC.

This chain links TRBV2 with TRBJ1-2; 10 bases fit TRBD1. This CDR3 contains 12 residues. The germline gives CDR1 SNHLY, CDR2 FYNNEI. V was pared by 6 bases and J by 5 bases, with 0 bases of the junction left unmatched. CDR3 sequence reads: CASRDRGYGYTF. CDR3 in DNA: TGTGCCAGCAGGGACAGGGGGTATGGCTACACCTTC.

This chain links TRBV28 with TRBJ1-2; D perhaps matches TRBD1 (5 bases). Trimming left V 5 bases short and J 5 bases short, with 9 bases between. This CDR3 has 12 amino acids. Germline V CDR1 and CDR2: MDHEN, SYDVKM. The CDR3 protein is CASSTGGYGYTF. The DNA for the CDR3 is TGTGCCAGCAGTACCGGGGGATATGGCTACACCTTC.

V and J are TRBV10-2 and TRBJ2-7; 7 bases are shared with TRBD1. V lost 8 bases to trimming and J lost 2 bases; unmatched junction nucleotides: 12. Per germline, CDR1 WSHSY and CDR2 SAAADI. The CDR3 covers 15 residues. This CDR3 is CASAGSGTVTYEQYF. The CDR3 DNA reads as TGCGCCAGCGCTGGTTCCGGGACAGTAACCTACGAGCAGTACTTC.

V is TRBV6-6 and J is TRBJ1-4; unclear D gene. The CDR3 length is 12 residues. The ends were cut back, 1 base at V and 12 bases at J, with 9 bases in the middle. Germline-derived CDR1 and CDR2 are MNHNY and SVGAGI (reference sequence). CDR3 sequence: CASSYWSGELFF. The CDR3 DNA sequence: TGTGCCAGCAGTTACTGGAGTGGGGAACTGTTTTTT.

The chain couples TRBV4-1 to TRBJ2-2; a weak D match, TRBD2 (5 bases). The CDR3 is 14 residues long. Trimming cost V 2 bases and J 4 bases, with 8 bases left between them. Germline CDR1 and CDR2: MGHRA and YSYEKL. CDR3 in amino acids: CASSQPGTTGELFF. CDR3 bases: TGCGCCAGCAGCCAACCGGGAACCACCGGGGAGCTGTTTTTT.

The rearrangement joins TRBV28 to TRBJ1-2, with no clear D. Germline CDR1 reads MDHEN; CDR2 reads SYDVKM. The CDR3 is made up of 13 amino acids. With 2 bases removed from V and 4 bases from J, the gap between germline ends came to 8 bases. CDR3 residues: CASSLQLLYGYTF. CDR3 nucleotide sequence: TGTGCCAGCAGTTTACAACTCCTCTATGGCTACACCTTC.

The chain is built from TRBV7-2 and TRBJ2-5; maybe TRBD1 (6 bases). This CDR3 is built from 13 residues. The germline V gene encodes CDR1 SGHTA and CDR2 FQGNSA. The V gene lost 7 bases and the J gene lost 5 bases, with 14 bases spanning the gap. DNA for the CDR3: TGTGCCAGCATTCCAGGGGTCGGGGAGACCCAGTACTTC. Its translation: CASIPGVGETQYF. The entire variable domain, with the rest obtained from reference TRBV7-2 and TRBJ2-5, is as follows: GAGVSQSPSNKVTEKGKDVELRCDPISGHTALYWYRQSLGQGLEFLIYFQGNSAPDKSGLPSDRFSAERTGGSVSTLTIQRTQQEDSAVYLCASIPGVGETQYFGPGTRLLVL.

V gene TRBV5-8 combines with J gene TRBJ2-5; D remains ambiguous. CDR3 length: 16 residues. In germline, CDR1 is SGHTS, CDR2 YDEGEE. V was shortened by 0 bases and J by 2 bases, with 14 bases between the two germline ends. CDR3 bases: TGTGCCAGCAGCTTGGGCACAGACTTAGCTCAAGAGACCCAGTACTTC. Amino acids: CASSLGTDLAQETQYF. Full variable domain (rest looked up from reference TRBV5-8 and TRBJ2-5): EAGVTQSPTHLIKTRGQQATLRCSPISGHTSVYWYQQALGLGLQFLLWYDEGEERNRGNFPPRFSGRQFPNYSSELNVNALELEDSALYLCASSLGTDLAQETQYFGPGTRLLVL.

On this clone: Mismatch with germline at one junction end may stem from a read error. The chain employs TRBV2 and TRBJ2-7; tentatively, D is TRBD2 (6 bases). Germline loops: CDR1 SNHLY, CDR2 FYNNEI. CDR3 length equals 14 residues. DNA of the CDR3: TGTGCCAGCAGTTCCACGACGGAGGGGTACGGGCAGTACTTC. It specifies CASSSTTEGYGQYF.

This clone has more than one count but fewer than ten. Here the CDR3 reads CASSQDGGGVHYGYTF. CDR3 bases: TGCGCCAGCAGCCAAGATGGCGGGGGCGTCCACTATGGCTACACCTTC. The chain has TRBV4-3 and TRBJ1-2; TRBD1 is a possible D gene (6 bases). V shed 0 bases and J shed 3 bases, with 14 bases lying between them. CDR1 is LGHNA and CDR2 is YSLEER in the germline V gene. The CDR3 sequence is 16 residues long.

The chain links TRBV5-8 to TRBJ2-1; D tentatively fits TRBD1 or TRBD2 (5 bases each). CDR3 length: 16 residues. Per the germline V gene, CDR1 is SGHTS and CDR2 is YDEGEE. Deletions cut 4 bases from V and 2 bases from J, with 16 bases between. CDR3 coding DNA: TGTGCCAGCAGCGTCGAGGGACGGGGAGCCTACAATGAGCAGTTCTTC. Translated: CASSVEGRGAYNEQFF.

The chain couples TRBV3-1 (or the pseudogene TRBV3-2) to TRBJ1-1; D is uncertain. The CDR3 runs to 11 residues. V was clipped by 10 bases and J by 1 base, with 7 bases between them. The V gene's germline CDR1 is LGHDT and CDR2 YNNKEL (reference sequence). The CDR3 DNA follows: TGTGCCACCAGGAGGAACACTGAAGCTTTCTTT. Amino acids: CATRRNTEAFF.

This clone was seen ten or more times. The chain employs TRBV13 and TRBJ2-7, with 8 bases matching TRBD1. V shed 5 bases and J 5 bases; nucleotides not matched to a gene: 11. CDR1 PRHDT and CDR2 FYEKMQ come from the germline V gene (reference sequence). CDR3 size: 15 residues. The CDR3 is CASSPRDRQGHEQYF. The CDR3 region has the DNA TGTGCCAGCAGCCCCCGGGACAGGCAAGGCCACGAGCAGTACTTC. The complete variable domain, with remaining parts taken from reference TRBV13 and TRBJ2-7, reads AAGVIQSPRHLIKEKRETATLKCYPIPRHDTVYWYQQGPGQDPQFLISFYEKMQSDKGSIPDRFSAQQFSDYHSELNMSSLELGDSALYFCASSPRDRQGHEQYFGPGTRLTVT.

The rearrangement joins TRBV6-5 to TRBJ1-2; no firm D call. This CDR3 is built from 13 residues. Trimming stripped 9 bases from V and 2 bases from J, with 13 bases between. Germline CDR1 is MNHEY and CDR2 is SVGAGI. The CDR3 bases are TGTGCCAGTGTAGGGAAACTGAACTATGGCTACACCTTC. Residues: CASVGKLNYGYTF.

This chain connects TRBV5-1 to TRBJ1-1; D gene uncertain. The CDR3 totals 13 residues. Germline assignment: CDR1 SGHRS and CDR2 YFSETQ. Trimming took 4 bases from V and 3 from J, leaving 10 bases between them. This CDR3 reads CASSPKIDTEAFF. Here the CDR3 DNA reads TGCGCCAGCAGCCCCAAGATAGACACTGAAGCTTTCTTT.

The rearrangement joins TRBV6-5 to TRBJ1-3; D might be TRBD1 (5 bases). The V end was cut by 7 bases, the J end by 0 bases, with 10 bases between. The CDR3 is made up of 14 amino acids. Germline V gene data show CDR1 as MNHEY and CDR2 as SVGAGI. The CDR3 region has the DNA TGTGCCAGCATTCGCGGGGGCTCTGGAAACACCATATATTTT. Amino acids: CASIRGGSGNTIYF.